What follows describes a single T cell receptor beta chain. The sample is drawn from a study of blood T cell repertoires in COVID-19. Study-level information: There were acute and convalescent COVID-19 samples, and they came from the United States, Italy and Spain.

In the original workflow: How many nucleated cells were present was estimated from reference gene primer amplification. Sequenced by immunoSEQ multiplex PCR; TCRdb stores in-frame clones only, minus some. That table supplies the V and J calls and clone size; D and trimming were determined from the DNA. Of about 92,000 clones listed, about 80% were seen once; the top ten hold under 13%. The CDR3 covers 15 residues. Trimming left V 1 base short and J 6 bases short, with 11 bases between. CDR1 is SGHNT and CDR2 is YYREEE in the germline V gene (reference sequence). The clonotype originates from a woman between 65 and 79 years old with acute or convalescent COVID-19. V is TRBV5-4 and J is TRBJ1-6; D possibly corresponds to TRBD1 (5 bases). Sequencing used peripheral blood. CDR3 in amino acids: CASSLKADSNSPLHF. The CDR3 nucleotides read TGTGCCAGCAGCTTGAAGGCCGACAGTAATTCACCCCTCCACTTT.